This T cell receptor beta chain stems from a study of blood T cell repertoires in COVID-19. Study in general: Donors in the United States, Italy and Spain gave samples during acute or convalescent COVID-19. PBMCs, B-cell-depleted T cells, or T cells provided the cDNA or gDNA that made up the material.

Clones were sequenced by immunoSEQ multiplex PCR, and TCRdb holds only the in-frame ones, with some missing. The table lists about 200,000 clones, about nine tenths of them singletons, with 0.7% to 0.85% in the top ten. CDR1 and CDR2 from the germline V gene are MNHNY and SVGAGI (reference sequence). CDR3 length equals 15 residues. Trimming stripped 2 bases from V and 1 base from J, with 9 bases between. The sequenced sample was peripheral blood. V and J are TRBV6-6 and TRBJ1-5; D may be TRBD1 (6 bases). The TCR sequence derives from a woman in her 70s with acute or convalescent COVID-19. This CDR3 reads CASSYMGASNQPQHF. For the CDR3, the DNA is TGTGCCAGCAGTTACATGGGGGCCAGCAATCAGCCCCAGCATTTT.